This entry concerns a single T cell receptor (beta chain). The data were taken from a study of T cells in Graves' hyperthyroidism and ophthalmopathy. CDR3 length: 13 amino acids. V gave up 3 bases and J gave up 7 bases, with 12 bases separating them. The CDR3 regions of TCR beta were amplified from RNA transcripts. An initial round of RT-PCR targeting the TCR CDR3 relied on the HTBI primer set. One entry per CDR3 protein results from TCRdb running MiXCR on the multiplex PCR reads. The top ten clones hold about a quarter of a sample with about 260,000 distinct CDR3 sequences, less than 30% of them seen once.

The sequenced sample consisted of blood. The chain combines TRBV12-3 or TRBV12-4 with TRBJ1-1; D unclear. This TCR came from a man aged 40-49 years with Graves' hyperthyroidism that later progressed to Graves' ophthalmopathy. The DNA of the CDR3 is TGTGCCAGCAGTTTCGGTGGCGGGATTGAAGCTTTCTTT. Protein: CASSFGGGIEAFF.